A single sample is the source of the 17 T cell receptor beta chains below, sequenced in a study of T cells in women clearing cervical HPV infection. This table comes from immunoSEQ multiplex PCR, and its TCRdb copy is limited to in-frame clones, with some not included. In all, the sample yields some 20,000 clones. The sequenced sample was blood buffy coat. All receptors come from a woman aged 18-69 years with a cervical HPV16 infection that either progressed to CIN3+ or cleared (not recorded which).

In the case of this clone: The CDR3 is cut off 3 residues early in the read; its end comes from the germline J gene. The chain links TRBV6-2 or TRBV6-3 to TRBJ1-2; a weak D match, TRBD1 (5 bases). Trimming removed 5 bases from V and 7 bases from J, with 17 bases in between. The CDR3 covers 14 residues. Germline V gene lookup returns CDR1 MNHEY and CDR2 SVGEGT. CDR3 bases read: TGTGCCAGCAGTCCGCAGGGCGCTATGGGTGGC. Translated: CASSPQGAMGG. The full-length CDR3 reads as CASSPQGAMGGYTF.

Concerning this clone: The read comes to an end 3 residues before the CDR3 does, leaving the germline J gene to fill in the end. This rearrangement joins TRBV19 to TRBJ1-4; D is uncertain. The CDR3 extends over 14 amino acids. CDR1 is LNHDA, CDR2 SQIVND, per germline (reference sequence). Trimming shortened V by 3 bases and J by 5 bases, and 10 bases separated the two germline ends. The CDR3 bases that were read are TGTGCCAGTAGTATCACACTTAGCAATGAAAAA. Encoded protein: CASSITLSNEK. The entire CDR3 protein reads CASSITLSNEKLFF.

About this clone: Sequencing ends 3 residues short of the CDR3 end; the germline J gene provides the rest. The chain uses TRBV7-3 and TRBJ2-1; a possible D gene is TRBD1 (5 bases). The V and J ends lost 2 bases and 5 bases respectively, with 19 bases between them. This CDR3 comprises 17 residues. From germline, CDR1 is SGHTA and CDR2 FQGTGA. CDR3 in amino acids: CASSLRADTAPNNEQFF. CDR3 DNA (partial): TGTGCCAGCAGCTTACGGGCGGACACCGCTCCAAACAATGAG.

In the case of this clone: Read sequence stops 3 residues before the CDR3 end, and the germline J gene provides the missing end. This chain links TRBV20-1 with TRBJ2-3; TRBD2 aligns across 11 bases. V dropped 1 base and J dropped 2; count of bases not matched to a gene: 5. The germline V gene encodes CDR1 DFQATT and CDR2 SNEGSKA (reference sequence). This CDR3 region has 16 residues. Incomplete CDR3 DNA: TGCAGTGCTAGAGCGAATAGCGGGGGGGTCACAGATACG. Its translation: CSARANSGGVTDT. The CDR3, in full, reads CSARANSGGVTDTQYF.

Details on this clone: Sequencing ends 3 residues short of the CDR3 end; the germline J gene provides the rest. This chain uses TRBV20-1 with TRBJ2-7; TRBD2 agrees at 10 bases. Germline CDR1 DFQATT, CDR2 SNEGSKA (reference sequence). The junction had 5 bases not matched to a gene; V was cut back by 5 bases and J by 1 base. CDR3 length equals 14 residues. The chain's CDR3 is CSAALAGASYEQYF. Incomplete CDR3 DNA: TGCAGTGCTGCGCTAGCGGGAGCGTCCTACGAG.

A note on this clone: The read comes to an end 3 residues before the CDR3 does, leaving the germline J gene to fill in the end. The chain has TRBV18 and TRBJ1-2; weak D call: TRBD1 (5 bases). The germline gives CDR1 KGHSH, CDR2 LQKENI. The CDR3 covers 14 residues. CDR3: CASSLGTQAYDYTF. CDR3 DNA (partial): TGTGCCAGCTCTCTCGGGACTCAAGCCTACGAC.

About this clone: The CDR3 end is not reached by the read, which stops 3 residues before it; the germline J gene fills it in. The gene calls are TRBV29-1 and TRBJ2-4, with D hard to call. The germline CDR1 and CDR2 sequences are SQVTM and ANQGSEA. The CDR3 covers 10 residues. The part of the CDR3 DNA that was read is TGCAGCGTCCTCCAAGGTGGT. It yields the protein CSVLQGG. The full CDR3 is CSVLQGGQYF.

About this clone itself: The missing CDR3 end, 3 residues past where the read stops, is filled in from the germline J gene. The rearrangement links TRBV19 to TRBJ1-1; D may be TRBD1 (5 bases). Germline CDR1 and CDR2: LNHDA and SQIVND (reference sequence). There are 14 residues in the CDR3. The V gene lost 6 bases and the J gene lost 3 bases, with 14 bases spanning the gap. The sequenced part of the CDR3 DNA is TGTGCCAGTAGCCTGCCCGGAGGGGACACTGAA. Translated: CASSLPGGDTE. The whole CDR3 sequence reads CASSLPGGDTEAFF.

About this clone itself: The read terminates 3 residues before the CDR3 end, so the remaining end is supplied by the germline J gene. The chain couples TRBV7-2 to TRBJ1-2; D unresolved. This CDR3 has 14 amino acids. The germline CDR1 and CDR2 sequences are SGHTA and FQGNSA. The CDR3 is CASSLSGSTDTYTF. CDR3 bases read: TGTGCCAGCAGCCTCAGCGGTAGCACAGATACC.

As to this clone: The read ends 3 residues before the CDR3 terminus; that terminus is restored from the germline J gene. The V and J genes are TRBV24-1 and TRBJ2-2; D gene uncertain. Trimming cost V 4 bases and J 6 bases, with 11 bases left between them. CDR3 length equals 14 residues. Germline CDR1 is KGHDR and CDR2 is SFDVKD. CDR3 region: CATSDRTIAGELFF. CDR3 DNA, as far as it was read: TGTGCCACCAGTGACCGCACGATAGCCGGGGAG.

Turning to this clone: Compared with germline, one end of the junction differs, possibly owing to a read error. The read finishes 3 residues shy of the CDR3 end, and the germline J gene is used to complete it. The sample holds other DNA sequences that translate to the same CDR3. This chain uses TRBV11-2 with TRBJ1-3, with 7 bases that match TRBD1. CDR3 length equals 15 residues. Germline V gene lookup returns CDR1 SGHAT and CDR2 FQNNGV. This chain's CDR3 is CASSLQGGSGNTIYF. The CDR3 bases that were read are TGTGCCAGCAGCCTTCAGGGGGGATCTGGAAACACA.

As concerns this clone: The missing CDR3 end, 3 residues past where the read stops, is filled in from the germline J gene. The chain combines TRBV7-9 with TRBJ1-4, with 8 bases that match TRBD1. CDR3 length equals 14 residues. The germline gives CDR1 SEHNR, CDR2 FQNEAQ (reference sequence). CDR3: CASSPWTGSSPLFF. The covered CDR3 bases are TGTGCCAGCAGCCCCTGGACAGGGAGTTCACCA.

Turning to this clone: Read sequence stops 3 residues before the CDR3 end, and the germline J gene provides the missing end. The chain uses TRBV20-1 and TRBJ2-7, with a tentative D call TRBD2 (5 bases). Germline CDR1 reads DFQATT; CDR2 reads SNEGSKA (reference sequence). The CDR3 extends over 14 amino acids. V gave up 2 bases and J gave up 6 bases, with 17 bases separating them. CDR3 DNA (partial): TGCAGTGCTAGATGGTCTAGCCACGTCGGCGAG. Protein sequence: CSARWSSHVGE. The full CDR3 protein reads CSARWSSHVGEQYF.

CDR3 region: CASRIPRGVTGELFF. The sequenced CDR3 bases are TGTGCCAGCAGAATCCCGCGGGGGGTCACCGGGGAG. V usage is TRBV5-6 and J usage is TRBJ2-2, with 8 positions matching TRBD2. Read coverage stops 3 residues before the CDR3 terminus; the germline J gene supplies the remainder. With V trimmed by 5 bases and J by 4 bases, 7 bases remained unmatched. The CDR3 runs 15 residues. CDR1 and CDR2 (germline): SGHDT, YYEEEE.

Regarding this clone: The read falls 3 residues short of the CDR3 end, and the missing part is taken from the germline J gene. This sequence joins TRBV7-6 and TRBJ2-1, with 11 bases lining up with TRBD2. V gave up 4 bases and J gave up 4 bases; unmatched junction bases: 3. CDR3 length: 15 amino acids. Germline V gives CDR1 SGHVS, CDR2 FNYEAQ. CDR3 protein: CASSSLAGGYNEQFF. The CDR3 DNA, read in part, is TGTGCCAGCAGCTCCCTAGCGGGAGGTTACAATGAG.

As to this clone: The CDR3 end lies 3 residues beyond the end of the read and is filled in from the germline J gene. The sample carries other DNA sequences with the same CDR3. The chain uses TRBV18 and TRBJ1-3; 8 nucleotides line up with TRBD1. After removal of 5 bases from V and 2 bases from J, the junction contained 8 bases not matched to a gene. The V gene's germline CDR1 is KGHSH and CDR2 LQKENI. This CDR3 comprises 16 residues. The covered CDR3 bases are TGTGCCAGCTCATCCCAAGACAGGGGACCTGGAAACACC. Protein product: CASSSQDRGPGNT. The whole CDR3 is CASSSQDRGPGNTIYF.

Comments on this clone: The read comes to an end 3 residues before the CDR3 does, leaving the germline J gene to fill in the end. This chain joins TRBV18 and TRBJ2-2; TRBD2 might be the D (5 bases). Per germline, CDR1 KGHSH and CDR2 LQKENI. Trimming took 3 bases from V and 9 from J, leaving 8 bases between them. The CDR3 totals 12 residues. The CDR3 DNA, read in part, is TGTGCCAGCTCACCGACTAACCGGGAG. Protein sequence: CASSPTNRE. The CDR3 in full is CASSPTNRELFF.